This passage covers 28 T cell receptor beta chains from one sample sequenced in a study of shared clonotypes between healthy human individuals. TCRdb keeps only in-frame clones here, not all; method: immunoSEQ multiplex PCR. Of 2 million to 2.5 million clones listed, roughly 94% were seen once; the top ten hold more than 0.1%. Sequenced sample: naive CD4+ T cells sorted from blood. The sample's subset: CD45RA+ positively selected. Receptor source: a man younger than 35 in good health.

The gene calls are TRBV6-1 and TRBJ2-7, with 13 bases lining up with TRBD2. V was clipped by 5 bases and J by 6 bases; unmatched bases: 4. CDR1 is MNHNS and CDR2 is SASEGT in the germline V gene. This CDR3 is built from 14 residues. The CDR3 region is CASSKLAGGGEQYF. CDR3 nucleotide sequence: TGTGCCAGCAGTAAACTAGCGGGAGGGGGCGAGCAGTACTTC.

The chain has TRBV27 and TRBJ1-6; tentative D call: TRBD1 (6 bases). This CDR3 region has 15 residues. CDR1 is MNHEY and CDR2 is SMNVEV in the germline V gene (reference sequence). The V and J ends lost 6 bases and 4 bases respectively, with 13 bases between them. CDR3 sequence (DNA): TGTGCCAGCAGGACAGGTTCAGGGTATAATTCACCCCTCCACTTT. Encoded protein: CASRTGSGYNSPLHF.

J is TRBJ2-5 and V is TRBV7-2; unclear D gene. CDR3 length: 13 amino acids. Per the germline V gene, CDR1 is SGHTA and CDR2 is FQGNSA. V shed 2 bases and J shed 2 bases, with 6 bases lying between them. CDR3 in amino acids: CASSLHLQETQYF. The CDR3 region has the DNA TGTGCCAGCAGCTTACACCTGCAAGAGACCCAGTACTTC.

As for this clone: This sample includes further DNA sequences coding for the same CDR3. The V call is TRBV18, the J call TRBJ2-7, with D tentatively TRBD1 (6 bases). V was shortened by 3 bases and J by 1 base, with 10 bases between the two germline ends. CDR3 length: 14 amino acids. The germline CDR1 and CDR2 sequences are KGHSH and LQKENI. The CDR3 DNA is TGTGCCAGCTCACCCACAACAGGGTCCTACGAGCAGTACTTC. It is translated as CASSPTTGSYEQYF.

CDR3 in amino acids: CSVGTGRGYTF. In DNA, the CDR3 is TGCAGTGTGGGGACAGGGAGAGGCTACACCTTC. V usage is TRBV20-1 and J usage is TRBJ1-2; 9 bases line up with TRBD1. The J segment lost 8 bases and the V segment lost 7 bases, leaving 5 bases of the junction unmatched. CDR3 length equals 11 residues. CDR1 is DFQATT and CDR2 is SNEGSKA in the germline V gene (reference sequence).

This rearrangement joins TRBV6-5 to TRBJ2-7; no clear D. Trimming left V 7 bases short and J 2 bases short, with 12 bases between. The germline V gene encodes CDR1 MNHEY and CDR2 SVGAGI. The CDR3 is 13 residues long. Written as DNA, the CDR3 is TGTGCCAGCAAAACATCCCTGACCTACGAGCAGTACTTC. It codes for CASKTSLTYEQYF.

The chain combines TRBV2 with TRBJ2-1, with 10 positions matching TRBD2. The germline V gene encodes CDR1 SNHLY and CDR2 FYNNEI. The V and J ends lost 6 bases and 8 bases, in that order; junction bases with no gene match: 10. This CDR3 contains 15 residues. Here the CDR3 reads CASSGRASGSYEQFF. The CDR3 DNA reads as TGTGCCAGCAGCGGCCGGGCTAGCGGGAGTTATGAGCAGTTCTTC.

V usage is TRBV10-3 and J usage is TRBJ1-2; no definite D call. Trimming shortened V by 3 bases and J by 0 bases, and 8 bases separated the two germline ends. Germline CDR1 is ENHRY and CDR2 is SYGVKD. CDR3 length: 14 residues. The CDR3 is CAISDSPPNYGYTF. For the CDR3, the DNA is TGTGCCATCAGTGACAGCCCTCCTAACTATGGCTACACCTTC.

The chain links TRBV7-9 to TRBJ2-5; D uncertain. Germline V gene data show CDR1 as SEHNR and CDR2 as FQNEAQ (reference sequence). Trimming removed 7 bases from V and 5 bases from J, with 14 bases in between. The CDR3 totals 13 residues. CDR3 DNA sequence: TGTGCCAGCACCATTGGCGGTGTGGAGACCCAGTACTTC. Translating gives CASTIGGVETQYF.

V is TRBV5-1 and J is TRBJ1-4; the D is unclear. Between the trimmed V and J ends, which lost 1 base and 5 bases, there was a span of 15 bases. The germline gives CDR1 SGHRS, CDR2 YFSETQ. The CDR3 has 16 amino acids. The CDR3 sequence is CASSLFPDTLNEKLFF. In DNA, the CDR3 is TGCGCCAGCAGCTTGTTTCCCGATACGTTAAATGAAAAACTGTTTTTT.

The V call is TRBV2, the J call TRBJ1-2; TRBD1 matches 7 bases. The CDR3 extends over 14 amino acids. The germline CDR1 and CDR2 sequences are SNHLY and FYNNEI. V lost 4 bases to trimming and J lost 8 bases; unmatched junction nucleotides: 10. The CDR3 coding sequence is TGTGCCAGCAGTGCAGTGTCCGGGACAGCGGGCTACACCTTC. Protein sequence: CASSAVSGTAGYTF.

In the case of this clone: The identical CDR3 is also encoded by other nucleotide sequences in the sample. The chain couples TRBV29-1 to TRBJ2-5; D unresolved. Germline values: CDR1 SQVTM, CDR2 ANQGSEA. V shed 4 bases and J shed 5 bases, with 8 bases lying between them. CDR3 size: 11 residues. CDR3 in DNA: TGCAGCGTTGCCCCGGGCGAGACCCAGTACTTC. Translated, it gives CSVAPGETQYF.

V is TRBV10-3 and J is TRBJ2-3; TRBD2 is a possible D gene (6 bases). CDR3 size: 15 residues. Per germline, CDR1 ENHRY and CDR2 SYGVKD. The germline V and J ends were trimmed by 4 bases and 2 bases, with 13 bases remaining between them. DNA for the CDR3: TGTGCCATCAGTGGGGGGGTTGGGGACACAGATACGCAGTATTTT. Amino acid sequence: CAISGGVGDTDTQYF.

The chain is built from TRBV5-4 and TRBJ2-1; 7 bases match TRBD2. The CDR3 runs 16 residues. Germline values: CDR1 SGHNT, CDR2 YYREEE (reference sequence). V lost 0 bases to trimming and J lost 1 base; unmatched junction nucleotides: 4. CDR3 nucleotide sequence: TGTGCCAGCAGCTTGGGCCGACTAGCTTCCTACAATGAGCAGTTCTTC. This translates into CASSLGRLASYNEQFF.

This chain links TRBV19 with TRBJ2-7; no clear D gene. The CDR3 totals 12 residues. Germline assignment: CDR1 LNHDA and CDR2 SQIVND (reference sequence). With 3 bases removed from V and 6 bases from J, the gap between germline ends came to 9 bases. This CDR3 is CASSIAKSEQYF. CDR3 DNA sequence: TGTGCCAGTAGTATCGCGAAGTCCGAGCAGTACTTC.

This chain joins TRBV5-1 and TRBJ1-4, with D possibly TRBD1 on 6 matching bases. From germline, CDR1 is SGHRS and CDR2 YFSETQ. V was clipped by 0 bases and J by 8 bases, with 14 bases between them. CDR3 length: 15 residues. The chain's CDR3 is CASSLDGQGWEKLFF. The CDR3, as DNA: TGCGCCAGCAGCTTGGATGGTCAGGGGTGGGAAAAACTGTTTTTT. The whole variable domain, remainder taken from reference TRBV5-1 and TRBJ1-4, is KAGVTQTPRYLIKTRGQQVTLSCSPISGHRSVSWYQQTPGQGLQFLFEYFSETQRNKGNFPGRFSGRQFSNSRSEMNVSTLELGDSALYLCASSLDGQGWEKLFFGSGTQLSVL.

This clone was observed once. CDR3 protein: CASSYRDRGGYEQFF. The CDR3 DNA follows: TGTGCCAGCAGTTACAGGGACAGGGGAGGTTATGAGCAGTTCTTC. The V call is TRBV6-5, the J call TRBJ2-1; 10 bases align to TRBD1. V trimming: 2 bases; J trimming: 8 bases; junction bases outside the gene matches: 6. In germline, CDR1 is MNHEY, CDR2 SVGAGI. The CDR3 extends over 15 amino acids.

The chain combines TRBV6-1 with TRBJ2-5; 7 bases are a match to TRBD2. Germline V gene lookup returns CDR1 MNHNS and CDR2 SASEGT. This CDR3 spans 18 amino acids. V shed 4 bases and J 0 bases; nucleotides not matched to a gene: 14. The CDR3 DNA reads TGTGCCAGCAGTGCCTCCGTGGGGAGGGCTAGGAACCAAGAGACCCAGTACTTC. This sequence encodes CASSASVGRARNQETQYF.

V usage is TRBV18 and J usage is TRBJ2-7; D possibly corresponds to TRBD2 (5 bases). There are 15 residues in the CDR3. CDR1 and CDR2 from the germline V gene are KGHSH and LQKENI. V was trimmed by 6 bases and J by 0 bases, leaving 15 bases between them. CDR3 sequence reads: CASSETDFSSYEQYF. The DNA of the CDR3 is TGTGCCAGCTCGGAGACGGACTTCAGCTCCTACGAGCAGTACTTC.

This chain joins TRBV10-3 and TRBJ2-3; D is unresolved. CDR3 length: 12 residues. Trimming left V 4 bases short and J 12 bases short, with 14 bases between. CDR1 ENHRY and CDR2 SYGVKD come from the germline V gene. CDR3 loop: CAISGVDSAQYF. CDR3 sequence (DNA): TGTGCCATCAGTGGAGTAGACTCTGCCCAGTATTTT.

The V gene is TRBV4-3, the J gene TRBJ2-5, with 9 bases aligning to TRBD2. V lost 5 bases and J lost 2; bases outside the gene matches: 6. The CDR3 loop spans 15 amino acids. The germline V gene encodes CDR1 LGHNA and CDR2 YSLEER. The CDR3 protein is CASSALAGIQETQYF. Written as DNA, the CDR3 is TGCGCCAGCAGCGCCCTAGCGGGAATACAAGAGACCCAGTACTTC.

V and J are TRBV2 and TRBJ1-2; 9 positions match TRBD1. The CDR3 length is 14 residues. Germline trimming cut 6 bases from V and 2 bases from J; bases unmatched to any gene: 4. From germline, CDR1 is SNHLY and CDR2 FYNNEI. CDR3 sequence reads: CASRAGTGNYGYTF. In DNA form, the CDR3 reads TGTGCCAGCAGGGCCGGGACAGGGAACTATGGCTACACCTTC.

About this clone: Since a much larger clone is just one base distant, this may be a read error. CDR3 coding DNA: TGTGCCAGCAACATAGACAGCTTCTCCTACGAGCAGTACTTC. It is translated as CASNIDSFSYEQYF. This chain joins TRBV7-2 and TRBJ2-7, with D possibly matching TRBD1 (5 bases). From germline, CDR1 is SGHTA and CDR2 FQGNSA. This CDR3 has 14 residues. Trimming left V 7 bases short and J 0 bases short, with 13 bases between.

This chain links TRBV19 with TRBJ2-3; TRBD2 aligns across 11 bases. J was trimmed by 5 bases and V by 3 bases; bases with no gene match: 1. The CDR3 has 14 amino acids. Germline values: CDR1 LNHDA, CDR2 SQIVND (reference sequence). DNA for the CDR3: TGTGCCAGTAGTATCGGACTAGCGGGAGATACGCAGTATTTT. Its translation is CASSIGLAGDTQYF. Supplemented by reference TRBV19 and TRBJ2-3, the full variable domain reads DGGITQSPKYLFRKEGQNVTLSCEQNLNHDAMYWYRQDPGQGLRLIYYSQIVNDFQKGDIAEGYSVSREKKESFPLTVTSAQKNPTAFYLCASSIGLAGDTQYFGPGTRLTVL.

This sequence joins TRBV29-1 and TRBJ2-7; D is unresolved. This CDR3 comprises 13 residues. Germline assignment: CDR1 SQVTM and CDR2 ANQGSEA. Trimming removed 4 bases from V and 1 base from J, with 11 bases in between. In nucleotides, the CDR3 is TGCAGCGTTGGGGGAAGGACGTCCTACGAGCAGTACTTC. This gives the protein CSVGGRTSYEQYF.

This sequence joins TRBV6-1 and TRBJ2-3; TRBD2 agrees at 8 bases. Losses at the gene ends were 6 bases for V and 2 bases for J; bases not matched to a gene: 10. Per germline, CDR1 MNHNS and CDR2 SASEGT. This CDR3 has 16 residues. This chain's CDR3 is CASRERTSLTTDTQYF. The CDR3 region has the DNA TGTGCCAGCAGGGAAAGGACTAGCCTGACCACAGATACGCAGTATTTT.

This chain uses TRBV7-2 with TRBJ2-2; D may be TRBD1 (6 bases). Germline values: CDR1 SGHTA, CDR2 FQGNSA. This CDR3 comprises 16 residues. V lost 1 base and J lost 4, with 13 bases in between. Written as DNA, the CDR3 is TGTGCCAGCAGCTTAGTCGGGACAACTGGCACCGGGGAGCTGTTTTTT. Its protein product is CASSLVGTTGTGELFF.

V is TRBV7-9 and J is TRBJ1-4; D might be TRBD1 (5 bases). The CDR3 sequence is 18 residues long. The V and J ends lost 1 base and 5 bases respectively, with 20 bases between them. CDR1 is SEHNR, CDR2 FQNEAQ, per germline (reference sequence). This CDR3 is CASSLGSQGNRRNEKLFF. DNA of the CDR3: TGTGCCAGCAGCTTAGGATCTCAGGGCAATAGAAGAAATGAAAAACTGTTTTTT. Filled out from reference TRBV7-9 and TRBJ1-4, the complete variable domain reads DTGVSQNPRHKITKRGQNVTFRCDPISEHNRLYWYRQTLGQGPEFLTYFQNEAQLEKSRLLSDRFSAERPKGSFSTLEIQRTEQGDSAMYLCASSLGSQGNRRNEKLFFGSGTQLSVL.